The clone carrying this TCR beta chain was seen many times. What it binds is not known. The sample originates from a study of T cells in Graves' hyperthyroidism and ophthalmopathy. The germline V gene encodes CDR1 SGHAT and CDR2 FQNNGV. V gave up 5 bases and J gave up 1 base, with 11 bases separating them. The CDR3 spans 15 residues. Regarding the study as a whole: Ophthalmopathy was distinguished from stable hyperthyroidism by 13 V-J signatures.

What was amplified from RNA transcripts were TCR beta CDR3 regions. The TCR CDR3 first-round RT-PCR relied on the HTBI primer set. MiXCR, run by TCRdb on the multiplex PCR reads, gives a single entry per CDR3 protein. The table records about 130,000 distinct CDR3 sequences, 22% of them present only once. This blood was taken when hyperthyroidism was first diagnosed, before any ophthalmopathy symptoms existed. The authors obtained PBMCs from 10 ml of fresh peripheral blood. The chain is built from TRBV11-2 and TRBJ2-2, with D possibly matching TRBD1 (7 bases). The sequenced sample consisted of blood. This sequence was found in a woman in her forties or fifties with Graves' hyperthyroidism that later progressed to Graves' ophthalmopathy. Here the CDR3 reads CASSKQGGNTGELFF. The CDR3, as DNA: TGTGCCAGCAGCAAGCAGGGGGGGAACACCGGGGAGCTGTTTTTT.